This T cell receptor (beta chain) was documented in a study of T cell clonotyping in hematopoietic cell transplantation. For the study at large: Pretransplant recipient samples were taken after cytoreduction. General study points: Pathologically expanded recipient clonotypes increased progressively from day 30 to day 180 as diversity fell. Few recipient clonotypes overlapped donors; over 95% were de novo at given depth. No sorting was done, leaving CD4 and CD8 contributions mixed.

The method was immunoSEQ multiplex PCR; TCRdb's version includes in-frame clones alone and lacks a portion of them. This table holds some 76,000 clones, 90% to 96% found once. This clone was recorded once. Its antigen is as yet unknown. Germline loops: CDR1 MNHEY, CDR2 SVGAGI. V lost 5 bases to trimming and J lost 7 bases, with 11 bases between them. This CDR3 region has 12 residues. The sample's time point: recipient sample about 28 days before transplant, after cytoreduction. Sequences were derived from peripheral blood mononuclear cells, sampled before stem cell transplant. The chain uses TRBV6-5 and TRBJ1-1; D remains unclear. This receptor was taken from a woman between 45 and 65 years old with acute myeloid leukemia. Some clones in this sample may be carry-over from other donors' samples. CDR3 protein: CASSPDFSEAFF. In DNA, the CDR3 is TGTGCCAGCAGTCCTGACTTCAGTGAAGCTTTCTTT.